This T cell receptor beta chain was captured by sequencing in a study of identical twins. TCRdb independently ran MiXCR on the 5' RACE reads; one entry per CDR3 protein. The table has 200,000 to 300,000 distinct CDR3 sequences, 6.5% to 9% seen once. The V gene end was trimmed by 3 bases and the J gene end by 1 base; junction bases not matched to a gene: 5. Germline CDR1 and CDR2: SEHNR and FQNEAQ (reference sequence). The CDR3 runs 16 residues. These same records also appear under a second study, on yellow fever vaccine responses in identical twins.

Sequencing input: CD8+ T cells sorted from blood. The origin of this receptor is a young woman in good health. The chain links TRBV7-9 to TRBJ2-3; 9 nucleotides agree with TRBD2. The CDR3 DNA follows: TGTGCCAGCAGCTTCGGGGCTAGCGGGGGCACAGATACGCAGTATTTT. It translates to CASSFGASGGTDTQYF. Full variable domain (remainder filled in from reference TRBV7-9 and TRBJ2-3): DTGVSQNPRHKITKRGQNVTFRCDPISEHNRLYWYRQTLGQGPEFLTYFQNEAQLEKSRLLSDRFSAERPKGSFSTLEIQRTEQGDSAMYLCASSFGASGGTDTQYFGPGTRLTVL.